This TCR beta chain emerged from a study of blood T cell repertoires in COVID-19. Overall study: COVID-19 samples, acute and convalescent, were from the United States, Italy and Spain. T cells, B-cell-depleted T cells, or PBMCs supplied cDNA or gDNA.

In the original analysis: Quantification of nucleated cells was approximated via reference gene primer amplification. TCRdb's table, derived via immunoSEQ multiplex PCR, lists solely in-frame clones and lacks some. That table is the source of V, J and clone size, and D and trimming were worked out from the DNA. There are 150,000 to 200,000 clones in the sample; around nine tenths occur only once, and around 1.9% lies in the top ten. From germline, CDR1 is MDHEN and CDR2 SYDVKM. The ends were cut back, 5 bases at V and 0 bases at J, with 14 bases in the middle. There are 16 residues in the CDR3. Material: peripheral blood. This receptor was obtained from a man between 65 and 80 years old with active or convalescent COVID-19. The V call is TRBV28, the J call TRBJ1-5, with a tentative D call TRBD1 (6 bases). CDR3 bases: TGTGCCAGCAGTACGGTGGGACACCGTAGCAATCAGCCCCAGCATTTT. This codes for CASSTVGHRSNQPQHF.